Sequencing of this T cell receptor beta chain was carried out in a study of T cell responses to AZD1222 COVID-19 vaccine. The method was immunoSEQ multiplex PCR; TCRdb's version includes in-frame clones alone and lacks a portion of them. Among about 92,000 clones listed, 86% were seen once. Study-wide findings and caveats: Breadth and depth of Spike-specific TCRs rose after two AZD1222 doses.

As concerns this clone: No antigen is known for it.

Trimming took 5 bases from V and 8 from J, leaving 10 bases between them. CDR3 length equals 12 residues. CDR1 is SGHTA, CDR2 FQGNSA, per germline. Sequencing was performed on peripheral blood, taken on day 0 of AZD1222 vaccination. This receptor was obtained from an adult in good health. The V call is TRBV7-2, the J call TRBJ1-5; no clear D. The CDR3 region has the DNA TGTGCCAGCAGCCGGAGCCGGGAGCCCCAGCATTTT. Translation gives CASSRSREPQHF.